The present entry profiles one T cell receptor beta chain with its context. These data originate in a study of blood T cell repertoires in COVID-19. Looking at the study overall: The samples span acute and convalescent COVID-19 from the United States, Italy and Spain. Sources were T cells, B-cell-depleted T cells, or PBMCs; the material itself was cDNA or gDNA.

Assay used: immunoSEQ multiplex PCR; TCRdb lists only in-frame clones, some missing. This sample carries about 97,000 clones, about 72% of them seen once, and the ten largest clones take 9.8%. The material sequenced was peripheral blood. The receptor was isolated from a man aged 60 to 69 with active or convalescent COVID-19.

In DNA form, the CDR3 reads TGTGCCAGCAGCTCCCTCCGGGGGGCCAATGAGCAGTTCTTC. It yields the protein CASSSLRGANEQFF. The chain links TRBV11-2 to TRBJ2-1; D may be TRBD2 (7 bases). The CDR3 has 14 residues. Germline-derived CDR1 and CDR2 are SGHAT and FQNNGV. V lost 4 bases and J lost 6, with 13 bases in between.